This entry lists 24 T cell receptor beta chains sequenced from one sample in a study of regulatory T cells in long-lasting Graves disease. As to time point: persistent/refractory GD, antithyroid drugs over 5 years with positive TRAb. Isolated PBMC RNA provided the starting material for the TCR library. Library construction for TCR beta used iRepertoire HTBI primers and Arm-PCR of CDR3 regions. Each CDR3 protein is one row after TCRdb ran MiXCR on the multiplex PCR reads. The top ten clones hold about 29% of a sample with about 340,000 distinct CDR3 sequences, around 20% of them seen once. The sample was peripheral blood mononuclear cells (PBMCs), taken when the disease was refractory, from a patient treated with antithyroid drugs. These receptors all stem from a female donor with Graves disease.

This clonotype came up many times. The rearrangement links TRBV7-9 to TRBJ2-5; 14 nucleotides agree with TRBD2. The CDR3 has 17 residues. The V and J ends lost 7 bases and 4 bases, in that order; junction bases with no gene match: 11. The germline V gene has CDR1 SEHNR and CDR2 FQNEAQ (reference sequence). The DNA of the CDR3 is TGTGCCAGCAACCCCCCGACCGGGACTAGCGGGAGAGAGACCCAGTACTTC. Translated: CASNPPTGTSGRETQYF.

Ten or more counts support this clonotype. The rearrangement links TRBV20-1 to TRBJ1-5, with D uncertain. This CDR3 region has 12 residues. Trimming took off 3 bases at V and 2 bases at J, with 5 bases between the two ends. Germline CDR1 and CDR2: DFQATT and SNEGSKA (reference sequence). The CDR3 DNA is TGCAGTGCTAGCCACGGCAATCAGCCCCAGCATTTT. Protein product: CSASHGNQPQHF.

The chain links TRBV10-2 to TRBJ1-5; tentatively, D is TRBD1 (5 bases). CDR3 length equals 15 residues. In germline, CDR1 is WSHSY, CDR2 SAAADI. The germline V and J ends were trimmed by 8 bases and 3 bases, with 17 bases remaining between them. CDR3 sequence: CASPQGLLDNQPQHF. The CDR3 DNA sequence: TGCGCCAGCCCCCAGGGTCTGTTAGACAATCAGCCCCAGCATTTT.

The chain uses TRBV30 and TRBJ2-7; D is ambiguous. Germline V gives CDR1 GTSNPN, CDR2 SVGIG (reference sequence). This CDR3 region has 12 residues. Deletions cut 0 bases from V and 7 bases from J, with 10 bases between. The CDR3 is CAWSVPDGEQYF. Here the CDR3 DNA reads TGTGCCTGGAGTGTCCCAGATGGGGAGCAGTACTTC.

This clonotype was recorded at least ten times. The gene calls are TRBV5-1 and TRBJ1-2; D unclear. Trimming stripped 4 bases from V and 4 bases from J, with 14 bases between. The germline CDR1 and CDR2 sequences are SGHRS and YFSETQ. This CDR3 spans 14 amino acids. As DNA, the CDR3 is TGCGCCAGCAGCCTGGCGGGGAAGAGCTATGGCTACACCTTC. It codes for CASSLAGKSYGYTF.

This clonotype appeared many times. The rearrangement joins TRBV5-1 to TRBJ1-2; TRBD1 aligns across 10 bases. Germline lookup yields CDR1 SGHRS and CDR2 YFSETQ. J gave up 8 bases and V 4 bases, and 11 bases lay outside the gene matches. CDR3 size: 15 residues. The CDR3 bases are TGCGCCAGCAGCCCGGGGCCTGGGACAGGGGACGGCTACACCTTC. This translates into CASSPGPGTGDGYTF.

This clonotype was counted many times. The rearrangement joins TRBV29-1 to TRBJ2-5; TRBD1 aligns across 9 bases. Germline V gene lookup returns CDR1 SQVTM and CDR2 ANQGSEA. V was clipped by 4 bases and J by 3 bases; unmatched bases: 3. The CDR3 consists of 13 residues. The CDR3 DNA reads TGCAGCGTTGCGGGGACAGGGAAAGAGACCCAGTACTTC. Encoded protein: CSVAGTGKETQYF.

This clonotype turned up a few times. J is TRBJ2-4 and V is TRBV9; maybe TRBD1 (6 bases). Trimming removed 0 bases at V and 10 bases at J, with 8 bases between. The germline CDR1 and CDR2 sequences are SGDLS and YYNGEE. This CDR3 is 12 amino acids long. CDR3 sequence (DNA): TGTGCCAGCAGCGTAGAGGGGACAATTCAGTACTTC. As protein: CASSVEGTIQYF.

This clonotype was seen a few times. This rearrangement joins TRBV5-1 to TRBJ1-3; D uncertain. The ends were cut back, 4 bases at V and 3 bases at J, with 8 bases in the middle. The CDR3 consists of 13 residues. Germline CDR1 SGHRS, CDR2 YFSETQ. The CDR3 DNA sequence: TGCGCCAGCAGCCCGGCGTATGGAAACACCATATATTTT. Translated: CASSPAYGNTIYF. Filled out from reference TRBV5-1 and TRBJ1-3, the complete variable domain reads KAGVTQTPRYLIKTRGQQVTLSCSPISGHRSVSWYQQTPGQGLQFLFEYFSETQRNKGNFPGRFSGRQFSNSRSEMNVSTLELGDSALYLCASSPAYGNTIYFGEGSWLTVV.

At least ten counts were recorded for this clonotype. This rearrangement joins TRBV6-1 to TRBJ1-1, with unresolved D. This CDR3 is 13 amino acids long. Trimming took off 11 bases at V and 5 bases at J, with 18 bases between the two ends. Germline loops: CDR1 MNHNS, CDR2 SASEGT. The CDR3 nucleotides are TGTGCCGGACGGGAGGATGGAATGACTGAAGCTTTCTTT. Translation: CAGREDGMTEAFF.

The genes are TRBV12-3 or TRBV12-4 and TRBJ1-2; D might be TRBD1 (5 bases). The germline V and J ends were trimmed by 6 bases and 8 bases, with 16 bases remaining between them. CDR3 length equals 13 residues. The CDR3 nucleotides read TGTGCCAGCAGCAATAACAGGCTGAGGGGCTACACCTTC. Its protein product is CASSNNRLRGYTF.

This clonotype has at least ten counts. This chain joins TRBV9 and TRBJ1-6, with D possibly being TRBD1 (5 bases). Germline-derived CDR1 and CDR2 are SGDLS and YYNGEE. The CDR3 covers 14 residues. V lost 5 bases and J lost 9, with 15 bases in between. This CDR3 reads CASSQTDYFSPLHF. DNA for the CDR3: TGTGCCAGCAGTCAGACAGACTATTTTTCACCCCTCCACTTT.

This clonotype showed up many times. The chain has TRBV2 and TRBJ1-1; D may be TRBD1 (5 bases). There are 16 residues in the CDR3. Germline CDR1 SNHLY, CDR2 FYNNEI. V was shortened by 10 bases and J by 6 bases, with 27 bases between the two germline ends. CDR3 region: CATTLETGTAGSEAFF. CDR3 nucleotides: TGTGCCACCACTCTCGAGACCGGGACCGCCGGGTCTGAAGCTTTCTTT.

V usage is TRBV9 and J usage is TRBJ1-2, with D unclear. CDR3 length: 12 residues. Germline V gene data show CDR1 as SGDLS and CDR2 as YYNGEE. Trimming took off 2 bases at V and 8 bases at J, with 10 bases between the two ends. The CDR3 loop is CASSVPRGGYTF. In nucleotides, the CDR3 is TGTGCCAGCAGCGTGCCTCGGGGAGGCTACACCTTC.

This chain uses TRBV13 with TRBJ2-7; D is unresolved. This CDR3 has 17 residues. Germline V gene lookup returns CDR1 PRHDT and CDR2 FYEKMQ (reference sequence). Trimming removed 5 bases at V and 0 bases at J, with 20 bases between. The CDR3 sequence is CASSPFGRFGFSYEQYF. CDR3 nucleotide sequence: TGTGCCAGCAGCCCGTTTGGCAGGTTCGGATTCTCCTACGAGCAGTACTTC.

There are a few counts of this clonotype. Compared with germline, one end of the junction differs, possibly owing to a read error. V gene TRBV20-1 combines with J gene TRBJ1-1, with 8 bases matching TRBD1. Germline V gene lookup returns CDR1 DFQATT and CDR2 SNEGSKA (reference sequence). CDR3 length: 11 amino acids. The CDR3 spells CSAGDDRGAFF. The CDR3 nucleotides are TGCAGTGCTGGAGACGACAGGGGAGCTTTCTTT.

This clonotype appeared many times. The chain combines TRBV11-2 with TRBJ1-2; the D gene is possibly TRBD1 (5 bases). Germline V gives CDR1 SGHAT, CDR2 FQNNGV. The CDR3 totals 14 residues. Trimming took off 3 bases at V and 7 bases at J, with 15 bases between the two ends. For the CDR3, the DNA is TGTGCCAGCAGCTTCTCAGGGAGAGTTATTGGCTACACCTTC. This gives the protein CASSFSGRVIGYTF.

This clonotype was recorded many times. The rearrangement joins TRBV29-1 to TRBJ2-7; D is perhaps TRBD1 (5 bases). This CDR3 contains 15 residues. With 5 bases removed from V and 2 bases from J, the gap between germline ends came to 19 bases. Germline V gene lookup returns CDR1 SQVTM and CDR2 ANQGSEA. CDR3 nucleotides: TGCAGCGTTACTGCTACAGGATCTCAAACCTACGAGCAGTACTTC. Protein: CSVTATGSQTYEQYF.

The CDR3 reads CASSSIREADTQYF. The CDR3 DNA reads as TGCGCCAGCAGCTCCATTCGGGAGGCAGATACGCAGTATTTT. The chain recombines TRBV5-1 with TRBJ2-3; 7 nucleotides line up with TRBD2. Trimming took 3 bases from V and 4 from J; bases not matched to a gene: 5. This CDR3 contains 14 residues. Germline V lookup: CDR1 SGHRS, CDR2 YFSETQ.

This clonotype was found a few times. The J gene is TRBJ1-4, the V gene TRBV19; D ambiguous. The CDR3 spans 13 residues. CDR1 and CDR2 from the germline V gene are LNHDA and SQIVND (reference sequence). The V end was cut by 5 bases, the J end by 4 bases, with 8 bases between. The CDR3 reads CASSWEVNEKLFF. Here the CDR3 DNA reads TGTGCCAGTAGTTGGGAGGTTAATGAAAAACTGTTTTTT.

This clonotype was seen ten or more times. CDR3 amino acids: CASSQRQGNQPQHF. The CDR3 DNA is TGTGCCAGCAGTCAACGACAGGGTAATCAGCCCCAGCATTTT. The chain carries TRBV27 and TRBJ1-5, with 7 bases fitting TRBD1. Trimming at V came to 5 bases and at J to 4 bases, leaving 5 bases not matched to a gene. Germline V gives CDR1 MNHEY, CDR2 SMNVEV (reference sequence). The CDR3 sequence is 14 residues long.

This clonotype has a count of ten or more. The CDR3 nucleotides read TGTGCCAGCGTCCCGCGGCCCAAGCAAGAGACCCAGTACTTC. Protein: CASVPRPKQETQYF. V usage is TRBV28 and J usage is TRBJ2-5; D is unclear. Germline V lookup: CDR1 MDHEN, CDR2 SYDVKM. V lost 8 bases, J lost 2 bases, and 15 bases lay in between. This CDR3 comprises 14 residues.

This sequence joins TRBV10-3 and TRBJ2-5; either TRBD1 or TRBD2 may fit D (5 bases each). Germline V lookup: CDR1 ENHRY, CDR2 SYGVKD. This CDR3 region has 16 residues. Trimming removed 3 bases at V and 3 bases at J, with 17 bases between. The CDR3 DNA is TGTGCCATCAGTGACCGAAAAGGGACGGGGAAAGAGACCCAGTACTTC. This codes for CAISDRKGTGKETQYF.

The table lists this clonotype with many counts. This chain links TRBV5-1 with TRBJ2-7; 9 nucleotides align to TRBD2. This CDR3 contains 15 residues. Trimming at V came to 1 base and at J to 2 bases, leaving 4 bases not matched to a gene. Germline lookup yields CDR1 SGHRS and CDR2 YFSETQ. As DNA, the CDR3 is TGCGCCAGCAGCTTGAGTAGCGGGAGAACCTACGAGCAGTACTTC. It codes for CASSLSSGRTYEQYF.